This T cell receptor (beta chain) was found in a study of monozygotic twins with inflammatory bowel disease (dated by TCRdb to about 2019). For the study in its entirety: A total of roughly 28 monozygotic twin pairs were included in the full study, comprising nine German pairs (four IBD-concordant, five IBD-discordant) and 19 IBD-discordant Danish pairs. The search for disease-associated traits relied mainly on comparing, within discordant pairs, IBD patients with their genetically identical healthy co-twins. Each individual had, on average, about 151 000 unique TCRalpha sequences and 181 000 unique TCRbeta sequences available for analysis.

From each donor, an approximately 2.5 ml peripheral blood sample was collected into PAXgene tubes and kept at -80 degrees C. Total RNA was isolated from whole blood with the PAXgene blood miRNA kit on an automated QIAcube, without T cell sorting. Deep TCRalpha and TCRbeta repertoire profiling with unique molecular barcoding was performed on peripheral blood of monozygotic twin pairs concordant or discordant for inflammatory bowel disease. Smoking habits were recorded for all twin pairs, and each individual was classified as a current, former or never smoker. Broad study findings and their caveats: Because patients received different immunosuppressive treatments, the repertoires may have picked up extra background noise and variability between individuals. The results gave no support for a single strong signal or clonotype linked to IBD. Distinction between different T cell subtypes could not be achieved in the analysis. Compared with healthy twins, IBD patients shared fewer clonotypes with other individuals, and the difference was most pronounced in patients with signs of disease activity. Concordant and discordant twins showed no difference in repertoire similarity, possibly because of limited statistical power. Measured by the inverse Simpson index, TCRbeta repertoire diversity was lower in IBD patients than in their healthy co-twins.

From cysteine to phenylalanine, the CDR3 is 14 amino acids long. No DNA accompanies this entry. Per the germline V gene (reference sequence), LNHDA is the CDR1 and SQIVND is the CDR2. The protocol used for the library was 5' RACE. The input for every TCR library was approximately 3,500 ng of total RNA. For each sample, cDNA was synthesized in eight separate reactions using SMARTScribe reverse transcriptase. Unique molecular identifiers containing a 6-nucleotide sample barcode were introduced through template switching during cDNA synthesis. TCRalpha and TCRbeta cDNA was amplified in two nested PCRs of roughly 17 and 9 cycles, and bead purification was carried out after each PCR. Before amplification, the cDNA was both treated with uracil DNA-glycosylase and purified with the QIAquick PCR purification kit. The second PCR added Illumina TruSeq-compatible adapters along with sample-specific barcodes. Library quality and concentration were assessed using TapeStation and Qubit, and about 5 ng of each library was pooled. The pooled libraries were sequenced with 2 x 100 bp reads and custom sequencing primers on an Illumina HiSeq2500 single-index Rapid Run. Per the authors' processing: UMI-based consensus assembly with MiGEC version 1.2.6 was used to correct PCR and sequencing errors. MiXCR version 2.1.1 was used for V(D)J alignment, clonotype assembly and CDR3 extraction. Gene usage, clonotype sharing and MAIT/NKT TCR abundance were normalised by analysing the top 1000, 10 000 and 20 000 clonotypes per sample. Diversity was computed as the inverse Simpson index with the vegan R package after downsampling to 27 000 UMIs. Paired Mann-Whitney U tests were applied to discordant twin pairs, and Benjamini-Hochberg correction was used for multiple testing. Each entry corresponds to one CDR3 protein sequence from reads that TCRdb reprocessed, and DNA is not given. What appears here as the V and J calls and clone size reflects TCRdb's work, not the paper's. The sample's records list approximately 200,000 distinct CDR3 sequences. The ten most abundant clones make up around 7.6% of the sample.

A word on this clonotype: No antigen is known for it.

The TCR comes from a human donor with ulcerative colitis or Crohn's disease, or a healthy co-twin of an affected twin (not recorded which). The sequencing sample was made of blood. This sequence uses TRBV19 and TRBJ2-1; TCRdb's assignment of TRBD1 cannot be checked, as there is no DNA. The CDR3 in this case is CASLATGGKDEQFF.